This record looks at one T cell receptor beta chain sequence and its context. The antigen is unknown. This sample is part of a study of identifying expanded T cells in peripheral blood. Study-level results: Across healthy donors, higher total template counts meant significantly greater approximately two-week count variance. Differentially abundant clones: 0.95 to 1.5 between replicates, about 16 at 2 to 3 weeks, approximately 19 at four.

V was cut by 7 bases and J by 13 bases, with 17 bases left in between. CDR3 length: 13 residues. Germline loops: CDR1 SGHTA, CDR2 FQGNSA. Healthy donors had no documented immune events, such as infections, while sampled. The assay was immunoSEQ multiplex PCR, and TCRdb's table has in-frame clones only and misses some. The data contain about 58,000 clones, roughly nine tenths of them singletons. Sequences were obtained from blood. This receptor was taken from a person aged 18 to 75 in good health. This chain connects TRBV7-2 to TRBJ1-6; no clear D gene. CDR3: CASTNAQAAPLHF. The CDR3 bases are TGTGCCAGCACGAACGCCCAGGCGGCGCCCCTCCACTTT.